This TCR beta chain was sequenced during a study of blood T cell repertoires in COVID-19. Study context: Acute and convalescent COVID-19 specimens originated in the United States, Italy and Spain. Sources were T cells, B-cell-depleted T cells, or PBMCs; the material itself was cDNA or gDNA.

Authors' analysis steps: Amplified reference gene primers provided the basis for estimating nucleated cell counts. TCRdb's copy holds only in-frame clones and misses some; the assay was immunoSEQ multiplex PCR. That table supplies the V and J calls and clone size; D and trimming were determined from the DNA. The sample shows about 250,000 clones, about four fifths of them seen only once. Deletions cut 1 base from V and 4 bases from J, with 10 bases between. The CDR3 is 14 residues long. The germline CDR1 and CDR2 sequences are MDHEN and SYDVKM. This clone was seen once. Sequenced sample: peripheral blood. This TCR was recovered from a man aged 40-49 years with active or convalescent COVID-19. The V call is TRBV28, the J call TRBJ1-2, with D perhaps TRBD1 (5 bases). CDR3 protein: CASSLLGGLYGYTF. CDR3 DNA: TGTGCCAGCAGTTTATTGGGGGGTCTCTATGGCTACACCTTC.